These T cell receptor beta chains were read from a single sample in a study of cytomegalovirus exposure and HLA in healthy donors. TCRdb's copy holds only in-frame clones and misses some; the assay was immunoSEQ multiplex PCR. The data show around 130,000 clones, around 80% seen once. Sequencing was carried out using PBMCs. These receptors were obtained from a man under 40 in good health and CMV-seronegative. Each CDR3 is given with its conserved first and last residue. The order of the fields is clone size, V gene, J gene, D gene, CDR3 DNA, CDR3 protein. A D gene is named only where the DNA matches it firmly. Expanded clones get a size class; other rows say once, few or many, or leave the size out.

NA	TRBV6-1	TRBJ2-3	NA	TGTGCCAGCAGTATGGGGCCTAGCACAGATACGCAGTATTTT	CASSMGPSTDTQYF
NA	TRBV5-1	TRBJ2-2	TRBD1	TGCGCCAGCAGCGGACCGGGACAGGGAGCAAGGGGCGGGACCGGGGAGCTGTTTTTT	CASSGPGQGARGGTGELFF
once	TRBV9	TRBJ1-2	TRBD1	TGTGCCAGCAGCCCGGGGACAGGCGCCGGCTACACCTTC	CASSPGTGAGYTF
NA	TRBV27	TRBJ1-1	NA	TGTGCCAGCAGTTCCCAGTTGAACACTGAAGCTTTCTTT	CASSSQLNTEAFF
NA	TRBV10-3	TRBJ2-7	NA	TGTGCCATCAGTGCGGTTGGGGGGTACGAGCAGTACTTC	CAISAVGGYEQYF
few	TRBV27	TRBJ2-7	NA	TGTGCCAGCAGTCCCAGGCAGGGCGTCTACGAGCAGTACTTC	CASSPRQGVYEQYF
NA	TRBV7-2	TRBJ2-3	TRBD2	TGTGCCAGCAGCTTACTTTTTGCGGGGGAGGAGGGGACAGATACGCAGTATTTT	CASSLLFAGEEGTDTQYF
NA	TRBV5-1	TRBJ2-7	NA	TGCGCCAGCAGCTTGGATTCCAGGCCCTACGAGCAGTACTTC	CASSLDSRPYEQYF
NA	TRBV6-5	TRBJ2-7	NA	TGTGCCAGCAGCACCACCGGGGGAATCCAATACGAGCAGTACTTC	CASSTTGGIQYEQYF
NA	TRBV27	TRBJ1-1	TRBD1	TGTGCCAGCAGTTTCAAAATCAGGGGGAGGAACACTGAAGCTTTCTTT	CASSFKIRGRNTEAFF
NA	TRBV7-8	TRBJ2-1	TRBD2	TGTGCCAGCAGCTTAGGTATCGGGAGGGATTACAATGAGCAGTTCTTC	CASSLGIGRDYNEQFF
few	TRBV4-2	TRBJ2-3	NA	TGTGCCAGCAGCCAAGATGACGGGACAGATACGCAGTATTTT	CASSQDDGTDTQYF
NA	TRBV6-1	TRBJ1-2	TRBD1	TGTGCCAGCAGCTGGGACAGGGCTTATGGCTACACCTTC	CASSWDRAYGYTF
NA	TRBV2	TRBJ2-7	TRBD1	TGTGCCAGCAGCTGGAACAGGGGAATGTCCGACGAGCAGTACTTC	CASSWNRGMSDEQYF
NA	TRBV19	TRBJ1-5	TRBD1	TGTGCCAGTAGTATCCCCCCCTCGAGACAGGGGCCGCCCCAGCATTTT	CASSIPPSRQGPPQHF
NA	TRBV10-3	TRBJ1-5	TRBD1	TGTGCCATCAGTGAGGGGACAGCTCGGGCCCAGCATTTT	CAISEGTARAQHF
NA	TRBV5-1	TRBJ1-3	NA	TGCGCCAGCAGCTTGGACGTAAAGAGCTCTGGAAACACCATATATTTT	CASSLDVKSSGNTIYF
NA	TRBV2	TRBJ1-5	TRBD1	TGTGCCAGCAATGGACAGGGGGTCCAGCCCCAGCATTTT	CASNGQGVQPQHF
NA	TRBV13	TRBJ2-5	TRBD2	TGTGCCAGCACCTACCGTCTAGCGGGAGAGACCCAGTACTTC	CASTYRLAGETQYF
NA	TRBV28	TRBJ1-1	NA	TGTGCCAGCAGTTTATTCAGGAACACTGAAGCTTTCTTT	CASSLFRNTEAFF
NA	TRBV6-1	TRBJ1-1	TRBD1	TGTGCCAGCAGTGATCCTCTCACGGACAGGTTGAACACTGAAGCTTTCTTT	CASSDPLTDRLNTEAFF
NA	TRBV7-9	TRBJ1-1	NA	TGTGCCAGCCTGTCCTTAGGGGTTTTAAGTGAAGCTTTCTTT	CASLSLGVLSEAFF
NA	TRBV15	TRBJ1-1	TRBD1	TGTGCCACCAGCAGAACGACAGGGGGTTTTACTGAAGCTTTCTTT	CATSRTTGGFTEAFF
once	TRBV27	TRBJ2-7	NA	TGTGCCAGCAGTCCGAGCTCCTACGAGCAGTACTTC	CASSPSSYEQYF
NA	TRBV6-5	TRBJ1-2	TRBD1	TGTGCCAGCAGGCCGAGCAGGGGGCAAGTCTATGGCTACACCTTC	CASRPSRGQVYGYTF
few	TRBV11-2	TRBJ2-3	TRBD2	TGTGCCAGCAGCGGACTAGCAGCTAGCACAGATACGCAGTATTTT	CASSGLAASTDTQYF
NA	TRBV6-5	TRBJ2-7	NA	TGTGCCAGCAGGGCCTGGACAGAAGCCTACGAGCAGTACTTC	CASRAWTEAYEQYF
NA	TRBV6-5	TRBJ1-2	NA	TGTGCCAGCAGAACCACCGGTGGCTACACCTTC	CASRTTGGYTF
NA	TRBV15	TRBJ2-3	NA	TGTGCCACCAGCAGATCCCCGGGACAAAGCACAGATACGCAGTATTTT	CATSRSPGQSTDTQYF
few	TRBV9	TRBJ2-1	NA	TGTGCCAGCAGCTTGACCCCCGACAGCAATGAGCAGTTCTTC	CASSLTPDSNEQFF
few	TRBV19	TRBJ2-1	TRBD2	TGTGCCAGTAGTACGGCGGGAGGGTACAATGAGCAGTTCTTC	CASSTAGGYNEQFF
NA	TRBV4-3	TRBJ1-2	NA	TGCGCCAGCAGTCCGGACAGTAACTATGGCTACACCTTC	CASSPDSNYGYTF
NA	TRBV7-6	TRBJ2-7	NA	TGTGCCAGCAGCTTAGGGGAGACAGGCATCGAGCAGTACTTC	CASSLGETGIEQYF
NA	TRBV2	TRBJ2-2	NA	TGTGCCAGCAGTGGAGGGCCCGGGGAGCTGCTTTTT	CASSGGPGELLF
NA	TRBV6-1	TRBJ2-7	NA	TGTGCCAGCAGTCGACTTACCCACGAGCAGTACTTC	CASSRLTHEQYF
once	TRBV6-4	TRBJ2-2	NA	TGTGCCAGCAGTGACACTGGTCGAGGGAACACCGGGGAGCTGTTTTTT	CASSDTGRGNTGELFF
NA	TRBV5-4	TRBJ1-3	NA	TGTGCCAGCAGCCGGGGGGGCGTAGGGTCTGGAAACACCATATATTTT	CASSRGGVGSGNTIYF
few	TRBV6-1	TRBJ1-1	TRBD1	TGTGCCAGCAGTGAGGAGGGGGCGCGCACTGAAGCTTTCTTT	CASSEEGARTEAFF
NA	TRBV7-2	TRBJ2-2	TRBD1	TGTGCCAGCAGTGGGACAGGGACGAACACCGGGGAGCTGTTTTTT	CASSGTGTNTGELFF
once	TRBV6-5	TRBJ1-6	NA	TGTGCCAGCAGTTACTCGATGGCGACAGGTCAATCCCCCCTCCACTTT	CASSYSMATGQSPLHF
once	TRBV5-1	TRBJ1-2	NA	TGCGCCAGCAGCTTGTGGCAGACAAACTATGGCTACACCTTC	CASSLWQTNYGYTF
NA	TRBV27	TRBJ2-4	TRBD1	TGTGCCAGCAGTTTCCGACAGGGGAACATTCAGTACTTC	CASSFRQGNIQYF
NA	TRBV5-1	TRBJ2-7	TRBD1	TGCGCCAGCAGCTTGGGGATACAGGGGGGCGAGCAGTACTTC	CASSLGIQGGEQYF
NA	TRBV5-1	TRBJ2-5	NA	TGCGCCAGCACCCCTGGGAGTAGCGCGGAAGAGACCCAGTACTTC	CASTPGSSAEETQYF
NA	TRBV6-5	TRBJ1-1	NA	TGTGCCAGCAGTTACTCGTTACAGGGCCTGAACACTGAAGCTTTCTTT	CASSYSLQGLNTEAFF
NA	TRBV15	TRBJ2-3	TRBD2	TGTGCCACCAGCAGAGAACTAGCGGGGGCCAGGGATACGCAGTATTTT	CATSRELAGARDTQYF